This TCR beta chain was recovered during a study of radiotherapy plus CTLA-4 blockade in lung cancer. Study results and limitations: Tumor-derived TCR clones expanded in blood after radiotherapy plus ipilimumab.

Data came from immunoSEQ multiplex PCR; TCRdb stores just in-frame clones and leaves some out. The sample has 70,000 to 95,000 clones; roughly four fifths are singletons. This clone was counted between two and nine times. The antigen remains unidentified. V shed 8 bases, J shed 0 bases, and the junction held 3 bases outside the gene matches. The CDR3 covers 14 residues. Germline V CDR1 and CDR2: MNHEY, SVGAGI. The genes are TRBV6-5 and TRBJ2-1; 8 nucleotides agree with TRBD2. The starting material was peripheral blood, obtained from a patient treated with radiotherapy plus ipilimumab. The receptor comes from a human donor with non-small cell lung cancer that progressed on radiotherapy plus ipilimumab. The CDR3 nucleotides are TGTGCCAGCCAAAGCGGGAGCTCCTACAATGAGCAGTTCTTC. Protein product: CASQSGSSYNEQFF.